This is a list of T cell receptor beta chains from one sample in a study of blood T cell repertoires in COVID-19. Sequencing was performed with immunoSEQ multiplex PCR; in TCRdb, only in-frame clones are kept and a portion is missing. The sample includes a few hundred thousand clones, around 89% of them seen just once. The sample consisted of peripheral blood. The receptors derive from a woman aged 25 to 45 who had recovered from COVID-19. Both conserved end residues are trimmed from each CDR3. The D gene is left open where the match is weak. A clone size is listed for some rows: how often the clone was seen (once, few, many), or a class if it is expanded.

d_call	clone_size	v_call	j_call	cdr3_aa
-	-	TRBV27	TRBJ1-1	ASSFLGLSNTEAF
-	-	TRBV19	TRBJ1-1	ASSIGQGNTEAF
TRBD2	-	TRBV3-1/TRBV3-2	TRBJ2-3	ASSQEGYGSGGSDTQY
-	-	TRBV6-1	TRBJ2-3	ASSERWGGADTQY
-	-	TRBV21-1	TRBJ2-1	ASSKRNRHVLYNEQF
TRBD1	-	TRBV2	TRBJ1-2	ASSATGTGGFDGYT
-	-	TRBV21-1	TRBJ2-6	ASSKTDGHRTGANVLT
TRBD2	-	TRBV5-4	TRBJ2-1	ASSSGTSGFYNEQF
TRBD2	-	TRBV19	TRBJ2-3	ASSILAGGTDTQY
-	-	TRBV6-2/TRBV6-3	TRBJ1-5	ASSYRGTEPQH
TRBD1	-	TRBV7-7	TRBJ2-1	ASSLGSGQGEQF
TRBD1	-	TRBV12-5	TRBJ1-2	ASGLKTGDGYT
-	-	TRBV6-5	TRBJ1-1	ASSRLPRDTEAF
TRBD1	-	TRBV18	TRBJ1-3	ASSPRTGFRNTIY
TRBD2	once	TRBV4-3	TRBJ2-3	ASSQEAGPTDTQY
-	-	TRBV10-3	TRBJ1-2	AISDGGMNYGYT
TRBD2	-	TRBV5-1	TRBJ2-1	ASSLTASGGYNEQF
-	-	TRBV5-1	TRBJ2-7	ASSPNPTKGLYEQY
TRBD2	-	TRBV6-4	TRBJ2-1	ASTEVAGGDEQF
-	-	TRBV19	TRBJ1-4	ASSIQATNEKLF
-	-	TRBV24-1	TRBJ1-4	ATSDGGATNEKLF
-	-	TRBV5-1	TRBJ1-1	ASSGDRGNTEAF
-	-	TRBV7-6	TRBJ2-2	ASSSAGGSSGELF
TRBD2	-	TRBV11-2	TRBJ2-1	ASSLVGAGGDEQF
-	-	TRBV5-1	TRBJ1-4	ASSLGRGVREKLF
-	-	TRBV18	TRBJ2-1	ASSPPWGGQYNEQF
-	-	TRBV5-1	TRBJ1-1	ASSWSTQGNTEAF
-	-	TRBV18	TRBJ2-7	ASSPRKGAGEQY
TRBD1	-	TRBV11-1	TRBJ2-7	ASSLAGQGGEQY
-	-	TRBV6-5	TRBJ1-3	ASSIYSGNTIY
TRBD2	-	TRBV28	TRBJ2-5	ASSLGWASGGAWETQY
-	-	TRBV29-1	TRBJ1-1	SVAGGAETEAF
-	-	TRBV19	TRBJ1-1	ASSPGEGRTEAF
-	-	TRBV18	TRBJ2-6	ASSPPVQDRGSGANVLT
-	-	TRBV3-1/TRBV3-2	TRBJ1-5	ASSLRSRPGKSQPQH
-	-	TRBV3-1/TRBV3-2	TRBJ1-1	ASRDHGGETEAF
TRBD1	-	TRBV20-1	TRBJ1-3	SASMTGPGNTIY
TRBD2	few	TRBV5-6	TRBJ2-7	ASSREELQY
-	once	TRBV2	TRBJ1-1	ARHGFVDGGDRNTEAF
TRBD1	-	TRBV27	TRBJ1-5	ASRRRQGADQPQH
-	-	TRBV27	TRBJ1-1	ASSPQGSNTEAF
-	-	TRBV19	TRBJ1-5	ASRERGDQPQH
-	-	TRBV4-2	TRBJ1-1	ASSQEGAGTEAF
-	-	TRBV18	TRBJ1-5	ASSLTVGNQPQH
-	few	TRBV9	TRBJ1-2	ASSSGRNNYGYT
TRBD1	-	TRBV10-3	TRBJ1-2	AISKGQGRANYGYT
-	-	TRBV12-3/TRBV12-4	TRBJ2-1	ASSLRSGSRF
-	-	TRBV28	TRBJ1-2	ASSLGAVGDYGYT
TRBD1	-	TRBV4-3	TRBJ1-4	ASSQDPPGQRGPATNEKLF
TRBD2	-	TRBV4-3	TRBJ2-3	ASNTNAGGTDTQY
TRBD1	-	TRBV30	TRBJ1-5	AWSRRGRVNNQPQH
-	-	TRBV11-2	TRBJ1-4	ASSLREYGPSGEKLF
-	once	TRBV5-4	TRBJ2-7	ASSLSPSYEQY